This entry features one TCR beta chain sequence. The antigen is undetermined. From the germline J gene comes the end of the CDR3, since the read stops 3 residues before it. Related graft donors supplied nonmyeloablative bone marrow transplants, and mixed chimerism was transient. Thawed PBMCs were FACS-sorted into unstimulated CD4+CD25+CD127- regulatory T cells, CD4+CD25- non-regulatory cells, CD4 and CD8 cells. The data were taken from a study of Tregs in tolerant kidney transplant recipients. Study-level results: Changing PCR primers prevented nucleotide comparison between some patients' samples.

The V gene end was trimmed by 4 bases and the J gene end by 3 bases; junction bases not matched to a gene: 5. The CDR3 contains 14 residues. Germline values: CDR1 KGHSH, CDR2 LQKENI. TCRdb's table, derived via immunoSEQ multiplex PCR, lists solely in-frame clones and lacks some. This sample's table has approximately 13,000 clones. This clonotype was obtained from a human patient who received a combined kidney and bone marrow transplant. Some T cells may be the graft donor's. The sequences come from CD8+ T cells from blood (PBMCs), collected 6 months after the transplant. The chain employs TRBV18 and TRBJ2-7; 8 nucleotides line up with TRBD1. CDR3 DNA (partial): TGTGCCAGCTCACTACCGGGACAGGACTACGAG. It translates to CASSLPGQDYE. The CDR3 in its entirety is CASSLPGQDYEQYF.